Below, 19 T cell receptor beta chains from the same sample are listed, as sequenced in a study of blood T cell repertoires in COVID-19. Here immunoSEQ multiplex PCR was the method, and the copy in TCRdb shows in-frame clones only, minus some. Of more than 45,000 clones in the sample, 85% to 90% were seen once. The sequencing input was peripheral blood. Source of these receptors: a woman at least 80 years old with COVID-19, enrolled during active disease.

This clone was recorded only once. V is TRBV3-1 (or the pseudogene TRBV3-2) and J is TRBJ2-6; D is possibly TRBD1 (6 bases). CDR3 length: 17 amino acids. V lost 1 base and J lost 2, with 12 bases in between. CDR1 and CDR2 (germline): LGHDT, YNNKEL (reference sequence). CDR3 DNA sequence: TGTGCCAGCAGCCAAGTTACAGGGTGGGCTGGGGCCAACGTCCTGACTTTC. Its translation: CASSQVTGWAGANVLTF.

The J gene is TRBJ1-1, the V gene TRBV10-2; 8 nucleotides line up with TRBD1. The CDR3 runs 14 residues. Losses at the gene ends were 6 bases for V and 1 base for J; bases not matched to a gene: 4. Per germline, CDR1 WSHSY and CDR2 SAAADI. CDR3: CASRGQERNTEAFF. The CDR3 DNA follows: TGCGCCAGCAGGGGACAGGAGAGGAACACTGAAGCTTTCTTT.

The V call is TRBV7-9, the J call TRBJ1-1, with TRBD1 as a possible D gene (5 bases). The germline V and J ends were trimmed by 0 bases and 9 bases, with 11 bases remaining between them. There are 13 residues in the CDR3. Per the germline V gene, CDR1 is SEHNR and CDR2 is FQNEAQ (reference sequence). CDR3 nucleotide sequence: TGTGCCAGCAGCTTAGCGTGGGGCCCTAAAGCTTTCTTT. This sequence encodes CASSLAWGPKAFF. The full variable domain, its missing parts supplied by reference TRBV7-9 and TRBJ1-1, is DTGVSQNPRHKITKRGQNVTFRCDPISEHNRLYWYRQTLGQGPEFLTYFQNEAQLEKSRLLSDRFSAERPKGSFSTLEIQRTEQGDSAMYLCASSLAWGPKAFFGQGTRLTVV.

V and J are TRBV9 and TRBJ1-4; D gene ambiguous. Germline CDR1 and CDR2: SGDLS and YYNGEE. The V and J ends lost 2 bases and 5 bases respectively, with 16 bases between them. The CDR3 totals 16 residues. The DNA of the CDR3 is TGTGCCAGCAGCGTCCCCCCGGACGCGGGAAATGAAAAACTGTTTTTT. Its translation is CASSVPPDAGNEKLFF.

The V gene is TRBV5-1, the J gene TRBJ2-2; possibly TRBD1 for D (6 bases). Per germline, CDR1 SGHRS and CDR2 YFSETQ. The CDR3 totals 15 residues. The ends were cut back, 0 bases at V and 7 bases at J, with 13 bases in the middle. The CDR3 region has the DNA TGCGCCAGCAGCTTGGAGGACAGCCGACTCGGGGAGCTGTTTTTT. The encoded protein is CASSLEDSRLGELFF.

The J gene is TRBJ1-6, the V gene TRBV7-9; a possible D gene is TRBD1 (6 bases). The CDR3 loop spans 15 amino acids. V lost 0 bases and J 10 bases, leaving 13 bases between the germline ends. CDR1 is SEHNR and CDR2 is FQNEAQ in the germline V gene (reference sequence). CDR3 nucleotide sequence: TGTGCCAGCAGCTTAGCTACAGGGCACAGATCACCCCTCCACTTT. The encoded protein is CASSLATGHRSPLHF.

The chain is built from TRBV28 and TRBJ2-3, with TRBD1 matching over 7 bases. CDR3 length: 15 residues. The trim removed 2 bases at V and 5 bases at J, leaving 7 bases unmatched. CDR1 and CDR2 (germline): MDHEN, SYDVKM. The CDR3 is CASSLRPTGQDTQYF. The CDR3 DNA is TGTGCCAGCAGTTTACGCCCGACAGGGCAAGATACGCAGTATTTT.

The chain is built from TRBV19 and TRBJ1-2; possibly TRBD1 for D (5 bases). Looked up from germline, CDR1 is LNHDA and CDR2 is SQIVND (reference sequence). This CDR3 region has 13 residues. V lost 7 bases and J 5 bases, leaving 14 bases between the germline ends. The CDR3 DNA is TGTGCCAGTACCCCCAGGGCGGTATATGGCTACACCTTC. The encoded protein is CASTPRAVYGYTF.

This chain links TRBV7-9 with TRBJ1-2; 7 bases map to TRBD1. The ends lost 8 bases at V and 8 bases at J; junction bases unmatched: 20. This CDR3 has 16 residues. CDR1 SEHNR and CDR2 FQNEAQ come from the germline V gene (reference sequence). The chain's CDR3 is CASALDIRQGLWGYTF. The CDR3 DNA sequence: TGTGCCAGCGCCTTAGATATCCGACAGGGTTTGTGGGGCTACACCTTC.

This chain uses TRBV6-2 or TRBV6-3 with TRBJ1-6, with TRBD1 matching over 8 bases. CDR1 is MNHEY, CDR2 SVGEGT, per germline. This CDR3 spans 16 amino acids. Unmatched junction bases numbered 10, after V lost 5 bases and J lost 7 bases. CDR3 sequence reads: CASSQSGQGANSPLHF. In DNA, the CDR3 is TGTGCCAGCAGTCAATCCGGCCAGGGGGCAAATTCACCCCTCCACTTT.

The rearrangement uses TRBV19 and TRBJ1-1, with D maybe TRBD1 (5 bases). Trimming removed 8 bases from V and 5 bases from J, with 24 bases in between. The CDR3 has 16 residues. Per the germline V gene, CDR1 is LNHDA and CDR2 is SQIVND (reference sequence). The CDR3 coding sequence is TGTGCCAGTGGAAAGTATGGGGTCGACAGTGGGACTGAAGCTTTCTTT. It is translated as CASGKYGVDSGTEAFF.

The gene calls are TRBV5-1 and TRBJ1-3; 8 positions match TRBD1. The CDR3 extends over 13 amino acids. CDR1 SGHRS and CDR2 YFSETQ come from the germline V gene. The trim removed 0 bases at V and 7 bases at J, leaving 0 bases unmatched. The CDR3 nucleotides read TGCGCCAGCAGCTTGGGGACAGGGAACACCATATATTTT. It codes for CASSLGTGNTIYF.

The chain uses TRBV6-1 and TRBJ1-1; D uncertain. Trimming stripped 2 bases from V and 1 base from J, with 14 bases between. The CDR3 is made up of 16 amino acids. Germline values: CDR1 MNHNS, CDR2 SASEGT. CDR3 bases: TGTGCCAGCAGTGAATCTCAGCAGCGGGCGAACACTGAAGCTTTCTTT. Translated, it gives CASSESQQRANTEAFF.

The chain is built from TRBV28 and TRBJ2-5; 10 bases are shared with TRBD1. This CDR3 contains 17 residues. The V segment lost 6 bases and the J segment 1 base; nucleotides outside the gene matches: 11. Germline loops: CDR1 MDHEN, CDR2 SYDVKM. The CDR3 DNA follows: TGTGCCAGCAGCCCCGGGACAGGGGTCGGCGTCCAAGAGACCCAGTACTTC. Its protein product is CASSPGTGVGVQETQYF.

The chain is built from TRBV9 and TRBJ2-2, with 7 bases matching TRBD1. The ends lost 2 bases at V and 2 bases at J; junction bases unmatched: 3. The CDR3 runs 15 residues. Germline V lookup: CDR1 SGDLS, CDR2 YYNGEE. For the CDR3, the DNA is TGTGCCAGCAGCGTCACAGGGGTAAACACCGGGGAGCTGTTTTTT. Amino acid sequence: CASSVTGVNTGELFF.

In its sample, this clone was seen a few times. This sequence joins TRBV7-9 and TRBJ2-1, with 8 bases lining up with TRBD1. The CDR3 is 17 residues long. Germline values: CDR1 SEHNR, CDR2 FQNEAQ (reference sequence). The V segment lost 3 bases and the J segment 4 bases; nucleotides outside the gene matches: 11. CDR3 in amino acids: CASSLGSGQANYNEQFF. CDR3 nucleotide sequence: TGTGCCAGCAGCTTGGGGTCGGGACAGGCCAATTACAATGAGCAGTTCTTC.

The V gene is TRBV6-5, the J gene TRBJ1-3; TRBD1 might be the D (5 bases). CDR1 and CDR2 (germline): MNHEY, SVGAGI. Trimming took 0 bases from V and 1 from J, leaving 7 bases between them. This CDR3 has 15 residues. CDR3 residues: CASSYSTDSGNTIYF. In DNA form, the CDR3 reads TGTGCCAGCAGTTACTCGACAGATTCTGGAAACACCATATATTTT.

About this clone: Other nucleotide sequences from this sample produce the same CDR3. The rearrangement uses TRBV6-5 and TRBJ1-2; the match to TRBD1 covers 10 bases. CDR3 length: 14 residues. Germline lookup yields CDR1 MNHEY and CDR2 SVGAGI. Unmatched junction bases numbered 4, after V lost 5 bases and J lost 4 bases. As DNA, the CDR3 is TGTGCCAGCAGTCTCCGGGACAGGGGCTATGGCTACACCTTC. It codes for CASSLRDRGYGYTF.

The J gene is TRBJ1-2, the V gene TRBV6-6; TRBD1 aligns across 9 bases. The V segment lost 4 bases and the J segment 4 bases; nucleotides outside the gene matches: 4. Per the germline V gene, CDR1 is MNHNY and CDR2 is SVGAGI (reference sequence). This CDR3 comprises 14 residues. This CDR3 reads CASSFLGQGYGYTF. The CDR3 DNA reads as TGTGCCAGCAGTTTCCTGGGACAGGGCTATGGCTACACCTTC.